These 17 T cell receptor beta chains share one sample of origin, sequenced in a study of siplizumab effects on memory and regulatory T cells. Profiled with immunoSEQ multiplex PCR; TCRdb holds only in-frame clones, not every one. This sample has tens of thousands of clones, with roughly 95% found just once. Source material: naive CD4+ T cells sorted from blood. Receptor source: a human donor in good health.

The gene calls are TRBV11-1 and TRBJ2-7; D gene uncertain. The CDR3 loop spans 13 amino acids. Germline-derived CDR1 and CDR2 are SGHAT and FQDESV (reference sequence). V dropped 2 bases and J dropped 7 bases, with 12 bases sitting between them. Written as DNA, the CDR3 is TGTGCCAGCAGCTTAACCATCCAAGGGGAGCAGTACTTC. Its protein is CASSLTIQGEQYF.

This chain links TRBV19 with TRBJ1-1; D call uncertain. CDR3 length equals 14 residues. V was shortened by 0 bases and J by 5 bases, with 10 bases between the two germline ends. Germline V gene data show CDR1 as LNHDA and CDR2 as SQIVND (reference sequence). The CDR3: CASSIDPQVTEAFF. For the CDR3, the DNA is TGTGCCAGTAGTATAGACCCCCAAGTGACTGAAGCTTTCTTT. The variable domain in full, completed from reference TRBV19 and TRBJ1-1, reads DGGITQSPKYLFRKEGQNVTLSCEQNLNHDAMYWYRQDPGQGLRLIYYSQIVNDFQKGDIAEGYSVSREKKESFPLTVTSAQKNPTAFYLCASSIDPQVTEAFFGQGTRLTVV.

The rearrangement links TRBV18 to TRBJ1-4, with D perhaps matching TRBD1 (6 bases). The CDR3 has 14 residues. CDR1 is KGHSH and CDR2 is LQKENI in the germline V gene. The V end was cut by 2 bases, the J end by 7 bases, with 11 bases between. The CDR3 protein is CASSPGGEGEKLFF. As DNA, the CDR3 is TGTGCCAGCTCACCAGGGGGCGAGGGTGAAAAACTGTTTTTT.

The chain is built from TRBV7-3 and TRBJ1-1; no definite D call. This CDR3 has 13 amino acids. Germline-derived CDR1 and CDR2 are SGHTA and FQGTGA. The V end was cut by 1 base, the J end by 0 bases, with 3 bases between. The CDR3 loop reads CASSLRMNTEAFF. CDR3 coding DNA: TGTGCCAGCAGCTTAAGGATGAACACTGAAGCTTTCTTT. Complete variable domain (other parts from reference TRBV7-3 and TRBJ1-1): GAGVSQTPSNKVTEKGKYVELRCDPISGHTALYWYRQSLGQGPEFLIYFQGTGAADDSGLPNDRFFAVRPEGSVSTLKIQRTERGDSAVYLCASSLRMNTEAFFGQGTRLTVV.

This sequence joins TRBV7-9 and TRBJ1-4; no reliable D call. This CDR3 spans 14 amino acids. V was pared by 5 bases and J by 8 bases, with 15 bases between. Germline CDR1 reads SEHNR; CDR2 reads FQNEAQ (reference sequence). The CDR3 coding sequence is TGTGCCAGCAGCCCCTCAGGCGCGGGAGAAAAACTGTTTTTT. Translated: CASSPSGAGEKLFF.

J is TRBJ2-3 and V is TRBV4-3; D may be TRBD2 (6 bases). V was trimmed by 0 bases and J by 8 bases, leaving 21 bases between them. The CDR3 totals 17 residues. Germline lookup yields CDR1 LGHNA and CDR2 YSLEER. In DNA form, the CDR3 reads TGCGCCAGCAGCCAAGAGGCCGGGACTTTTGGTTCGGGTACGCAGTATTTT. Encoded protein: CASSQEAGTFGSGTQYF.

This chain joins TRBV6-5 and TRBJ1-6, with 7 bases aligning to TRBD1. In germline, CDR1 is MNHEY, CDR2 SVGAGI. Losses at the gene ends were 2 bases for V and 18 bases for J; bases not matched to a gene: 4. The CDR3 length is 11 residues. CDR3 DNA: TGTGCCAGCAGTTACCGCGGGACAGCCCACTTT. Protein: CASSYRGTAHF.

The chain joins TRBV27 to TRBJ1-5; D might be TRBD1 (5 bases). Trimming removed 5 bases at V and 5 bases at J, with 16 bases between. The CDR3 has 15 amino acids. CDR1 is MNHEY, CDR2 SMNVEV, per germline (reference sequence). The DNA for the CDR3 is TGTGCCAGCAGTACCTCAAGGGGTTCCGATCAGCCCCAGCATTTT. It codes for CASSTSRGSDQPQHF.

The V call is TRBV6-5, the J call TRBJ2-5; perhaps TRBD1 as D (5 bases). This CDR3 is 14 amino acids long. Trimming removed 2 bases from V and 1 base from J, with 8 bases in between. Germline V gene data show CDR1 as MNHEY and CDR2 as SVGAGI. CDR3 in DNA: TGTGCCAGCAGTTACGGCAGGGCCCAAGAGACCCAGTACTTC. As protein: CASSYGRAQETQYF.

V and J are TRBV6-1 and TRBJ1-3; TRBD1 matches 9 bases. Germline CDR1 and CDR2: MNHNS and SASEGT. The CDR3 sequence is 16 residues long. V lost 3 bases to trimming and J lost 2 bases; unmatched junction nucleotides: 5. The DNA of the CDR3 is TGTGCCAGCAGTGAGACAGGGGGTCCCCCTGGAAACACCATATATTTT. This sequence encodes CASSETGGPPGNTIYF.

The chain combines TRBV5-6 with TRBJ2-1, with no clear D. The germline CDR1 and CDR2 sequences are SGHDT and YYEEEE. Trimming removed 4 bases from V and 3 bases from J, with 14 bases in between. This CDR3 is 15 amino acids long. The CDR3 DNA reads TGTGCCAGCAGCCCTTCGGGTTTGAACTACAATGAGCAGTTCTTC. It yields the protein CASSPSGLNYNEQFF. Variable domain in full (rest from reference TRBV5-6 and TRBJ2-1): DAGVTQSPTHLIKTRGQQVTLRCSPKSGHDTVSWYQQALGQGPQFIFQYYEEEERQRGNFPDRFSGHQFPNYSSELNVNALLLGDSALYLCASSPSGLNYNEQFFGPGTRLTVL.

The V call is TRBV7-3, the J call TRBJ2-3, with TRBD2 matching 9 bases. The CDR3 extends over 16 amino acids. The J segment lost 6 bases and the V segment lost 5 bases, leaving 12 bases of the junction unmatched. Germline CDR1 SGHTA, CDR2 FQGTGA. CDR3 region: CASSLNGRGGLDTQYF. As DNA, the CDR3 is TGTGCCAGCAGCCTAAACGGGCGGGGGGGCCTCGATACGCAGTATTTT.

The rearrangement joins TRBV27 to TRBJ1-5; 7 bases match TRBD1. V was pared by 5 bases and J by 4 bases, with 8 bases of the junction left unmatched. The CDR3 loop spans 15 amino acids. The germline gives CDR1 MNHEY, CDR2 SMNVEV (reference sequence). The CDR3 region is CASSHDRVGNQPQHF. CDR3 bases: TGTGCCAGCAGTCACGACAGGGTTGGGAATCAGCCCCAGCATTTT.

This clone has only one observation. This chain links TRBV5-1 with TRBJ2-2, with TRBD2 matching over 12 bases. The CDR3 sequence is 15 residues long. Losses at the gene ends were 3 bases for V and 3 bases for J; bases not matched to a gene: 0. Germline V gives CDR1 SGHRS, CDR2 YFSETQ. DNA for the CDR3: TGCGCCAGCAGCTGGACTAGCGGGGACACCGGGGAGCTGTTTTTT. It translates to CASSWTSGDTGELFF.

This sequence joins TRBV5-4 and TRBJ2-1; TRBD2 matches at 9 bases. The CDR3 is 15 amino acids. The junction had 4 bases not matched to a gene; V was cut back by 3 bases and J by 3 bases. CDR1 and CDR2 from the germline V gene are SGHNT and YYREEE (reference sequence). CDR3 in DNA: TGTGCCAGCAGCTCCCGCGGGGGGGACTACAATGAGCAGTTCTTC. Amino acids: CASSSRGGDYNEQFF.

CDR3 loop: CASSLRQGQTQYF. The CDR3 nucleotides are TGTGCCAGCAGTTTACGACAGGGACAGACCCAGTACTTC. The chain carries TRBV6-1 and TRBJ2-5; 7 bases are a match to TRBD1. CDR1 is MNHNS and CDR2 is SASEGT in the germline V gene. The V segment lost 5 bases and the J segment 6 bases; nucleotides outside the gene matches: 6. This CDR3 is 13 amino acids long.

The CDR3 sequence is CATSRVDRRAEAFF. CDR3 nucleotides: TGTGCCACCAGCAGAGTGGACAGGCGGGCTGAAGCTTTCTTT. V usage is TRBV15 and J usage is TRBJ1-1, with TRBD1 matching 7 bases. The CDR3 consists of 14 residues. With 1 base clipped from V and 6 bases from J, the junction kept 5 bases outside the gene matches. Germline CDR1 and CDR2: LNHNV and YYDKDF (reference sequence).